Presented here are 23 T cell receptor beta chains from one specimen sequenced in a study of long-term antiretroviral therapy in people with HIV. A v3.0 immunoSEQ assay was performed at survey level. Profiling relied on immunoSEQ multiplex PCR, and the TCRdb table lists in-frame clones only, not all of them. There are about 25,000 clones in the sample; around four fifths occur only once, and approximately 4.6% lies in the top ten. The sequencing here drew on unsorted PBMCs, taken 3 years after starting antiretroviral therapy. All receptors derive from a man aged 18-30 years with HIV.

This rearrangement joins TRBV5-1 to TRBJ2-2; no reliable D call. Germline assignment: CDR1 SGHRS and CDR2 YFSETQ. Trimming cost V 4 bases and J 2 bases, with 12 bases left between them. The CDR3 is 15 amino acids. The CDR3 loop is CASSIAGPNTGELFF. The CDR3 DNA is TGCGCCAGCAGCATCGCCGGGCCAAACACCGGGGAGCTGTTTTTT.

The chain is built from TRBV7-2 and TRBJ2-2, with 7 bases that match TRBD1. Germline-derived CDR1 and CDR2 are SGHTA and FQGNSA. The CDR3 contains 16 residues. The J segment lost 4 bases and the V segment lost 4 bases, leaving 9 bases of the junction unmatched. The CDR3 DNA sequence: TGTGCCAGCAGCTCCTCGACAGGGTTGGCCACCGGGGAGCTGTTTTTT. Its protein product is CASSSSTGLATGELFF.

This clone was detected a few times. The rearrangement links TRBV7-8 to TRBJ2-7; no clear D gene. This CDR3 has 13 amino acids. Trimming took off 0 bases at V and 3 bases at J, with 6 bases between the two ends. CDR1 and CDR2 from the germline V gene are SGHVS and FQNEAQ. The CDR3 protein is CASSLAAFYEQYF. As DNA, the CDR3 is TGTGCCAGCAGCTTAGCCGCCTTCTACGAGCAGTACTTC.

The chain has TRBV19 and TRBJ2-7, with 10 bases that match TRBD2. Trimming at V came to 6 bases and at J to 2 bases, leaving 4 bases not matched to a gene. The CDR3 loop spans 14 amino acids. CDR1 and CDR2 (germline): LNHDA, SQIVND (reference sequence). CDR3 sequence: CASSASGGAYEQYF. In nucleotides, the CDR3 is TGTGCCAGTAGCGCTAGCGGGGGTGCCTACGAGCAGTACTTC.

The chain uses TRBV6-1 and TRBJ2-5, with D maybe TRBD1 (5 bases). Germline V gives CDR1 MNHNS, CDR2 SASEGT. The CDR3 has 13 residues. Trimming took off 5 bases at V and 12 bases at J, with 19 bases between the two ends. The CDR3 is CASSTARTGAKYF. The CDR3, as DNA: TGTGCCAGCAGTACCGCTCGCACTGGGGCAAAGTACTTC.

The chain couples TRBV7-9 to TRBJ1-3; a possible D gene is TRBD1 (5 bases). Trimming cost V 8 bases and J 1 base, with 12 bases left between them. The CDR3 runs 14 residues. CDR1 is SEHNR, CDR2 FQNEAQ, per germline (reference sequence). The CDR3 loop is CASGTPGSGNTIYF. The CDR3 DNA sequence: TGTGCCAGCGGAACCCCAGGGTCTGGAAACACCATATATTTT. Drawing the rest from reference TRBV7-9 and TRBJ1-3, the complete variable domain is DTGVSQNPRHKITKRGQNVTFRCDPISEHNRLYWYRQTLGQGPEFLTYFQNEAQLEKSRLLSDRFSAERPKGSFSTLEIQRTEQGDSAMYLCASGTPGSGNTIYFGEGSWLTVV.

The J gene is TRBJ2-3, the V gene TRBV7-9, with no clear D. V shed 11 bases and J shed 4 bases, with 16 bases lying between them. The CDR3 consists of 13 residues. Germline V gene data show CDR1 as SEHNR and CDR2 as FQNEAQ (reference sequence). This CDR3 reads CAVSRPRADTQYF. The DNA of the CDR3 is TGTGCCGTCTCAAGGCCTCGGGCAGATACGCAGTATTTT.

The chain couples TRBV7-8 to TRBJ1-4; D unresolved. This CDR3 region has 15 residues. Trimming took off 5 bases at V and 7 bases at J, with 17 bases between the two ends. Germline values: CDR1 SGHVS, CDR2 FQNEAQ. The CDR3 nucleotides are TGTGCCAGCAGCCCCCGGGAGCCCGCCGGTGAAAAACTGTTTTTT. Amino acid sequence: CASSPREPAGEKLFF.

This clone ranks as medium-sized. This chain joins TRBV9 and TRBJ2-3; 10 bases map to TRBD2. CDR1 is SGDLS and CDR2 is YYNGEE in the germline V gene. Trimming at V came to 0 bases and at J to 5 bases, leaving 6 bases not matched to a gene. The CDR3 sequence is 16 residues long. The CDR3 region is CASSVAGTSGVDTQYF. In DNA form, the CDR3 reads TGTGCCAGCAGCGTAGCGGGAACTAGCGGGGTAGATACGCAGTATTTT.

CDR3 coding DNA: TGCGCCAGCAGCCCGACATCCGGGACAGGGGTATCCCTCGATACGCAGTATTTT. It is translated as CASSPTSGTGVSLDTQYF. The chain combines TRBV5-1 with TRBJ2-3; 10 bases match TRBD1. The V and J ends lost 4 bases and 6 bases, in that order; junction bases with no gene match: 17. Germline CDR1 is SGHRS and CDR2 is YFSETQ. The CDR3 loop spans 18 amino acids. The full variable domain, rest sourced from reference TRBV5-1 and TRBJ2-3, is KAGVTQTPRYLIKTRGQQVTLSCSPISGHRSVSWYQQTPGQGLQFLFEYFSETQRNKGNFPGRFSGRQFSNSRSEMNVSTLELGDSALYLCASSPTSGTGVSLDTQYFGPGTRLTVL.

Written as DNA, the CDR3 is TGTGCCAGCTCAGAGTTAGACAGGGCGGGCGAGCAGTACTTC. The encoded protein is CASSELDRAGEQYF. V is TRBV18 and J is TRBJ2-7; 7 nucleotides match TRBD1. The CDR3 consists of 14 residues. V shed 5 bases and J 6 bases; nucleotides not matched to a gene: 10. CDR1 is KGHSH, CDR2 LQKENI, per germline.

V is TRBV5-8 and J is TRBJ2-7; perhaps D is TRBD1 or TRBD2 (5 bases each). The CDR3 runs 13 residues. Trimming took 5 bases from V and 4 from J, leaving 13 bases between them. Germline lookup yields CDR1 SGHTS and CDR2 YDEGEE. The CDR3 reads CASSGDDRYEQYF. The CDR3 region has the DNA TGTGCCAGCAGTGGGGACGACAGATACGAGCAGTACTTC.

The V and J genes are TRBV18 and TRBJ1-2; D is unresolved. Between the trimmed V and J ends, which lost 3 bases and 8 bases, there was a span of 34 bases. The germline CDR1 and CDR2 sequences are KGHSH and LQKENI. The CDR3 consists of 20 residues. The CDR3 region has the DNA TGTGCCAGCTCACCTCTACCCATCAGAGTATCACCACCTCCTCTACACGGCTACACCTTC. Protein sequence: CASSPLPIRVSPPPLHGYTF.

V gene TRBV4-1 combines with J gene TRBJ1-2; D is unclear. Germline V gene sequence: CDR1 MGHRA, CDR2 YSYEKL. V lost 1 base and J 4 bases, leaving 13 bases between the germline ends. The CDR3 extends over 15 amino acids. The CDR3 DNA sequence: TGCGCCAGCAGCCAAGGCTCCGGTCGGGTCTATGGCTACACCTTC. Residues: CASSQGSGRVYGYTF.

The genes are TRBV9 and TRBJ1-2; 7 bases agree with TRBD1. This CDR3 is 15 amino acids long. Per the germline V gene, CDR1 is SGDLS and CDR2 is YYNGEE. J lost 5 bases, V lost 2 bases, and 9 bases had no gene match. The CDR3 protein is CASSVTGASWYGYTF. The DNA of the CDR3 is TGTGCCAGCAGCGTCACAGGGGCGAGTTGGTATGGCTACACCTTC.

V usage is TRBV7-9 and J usage is TRBJ2-1; 14 nucleotides align to TRBD2. The CDR3 length is 17 residues. The V gene's germline CDR1 is SEHNR and CDR2 FQNEAQ (reference sequence). Trimming took 5 bases from V and 7 from J; bases not matched to a gene: 10. CDR3 sequence reads: CASSPGTSGGLGNEQFF. CDR3 DNA sequence: TGTGCCAGCAGCCCCGGGACTAGCGGGGGCCTGGGGAATGAGCAGTTCTTC. Together with reference TRBV7-9 and TRBJ2-1, the CDR3 gives the full variable domain: DTGVSQNPRHKITKRGQNVTFRCDPISEHNRLYWYRQTLGQGPEFLTYFQNEAQLEKSRLLSDRFSAERPKGSFSTLEIQRTEQGDSAMYLCASSPGTSGGLGNEQFFGPGTRLTVL.

The chain combines TRBV28 with TRBJ2-7; 12 nucleotides line up with TRBD2. The CDR3 contains 15 residues. From germline, CDR1 is MDHEN and CDR2 SYDVKM. With 4 bases clipped from V and 4 bases from J, the junction kept 5 bases outside the gene matches. The CDR3 sequence is CASSSLAGGPYEQYV. CDR3 nucleotides: TGTGCCAGCAGTTCACTAGCGGGGGGCCCGTACGAGCAGTACGTC.

The V gene is TRBV6-1, the J gene TRBJ1-2; TRBD1 might be the D (6 bases). CDR1 is MNHNS, CDR2 SASEGT, per germline. The CDR3 runs 14 residues. V lost 3 bases and J lost 7, with 15 bases in between. CDR3 DNA: TGTGCCAGCAGTGAGGGGGGGGCTATTATTGGCTACACCTTC. Translated, it gives CASSEGGAIIGYTF.

The V gene is TRBV5-4, the J gene TRBJ2-5; D perhaps matches TRBD1 (6 bases). V was pared by 3 bases and J by 5 bases, with 14 bases between. The CDR3 is made up of 14 amino acids. CDR1 and CDR2 from the germline V gene are SGHNT and YYREEE (reference sequence). CDR3 loop: CASSSAGAGETQYF. The DNA for the CDR3 is TGTGCCAGCAGCTCCGCAGGGGCCGGGGAGACCCAGTACTTC. The full variable domain, in which reference TRBV5-4 and TRBJ2-5 provide the parts outside the CDR3, is ETGVTQSPTHLIKTRGQQVTLRCSSQSGHNTVSWYQQALGQGPQFIFQYYREEENGRGNFPPRFSGLQFPNYSSELNVNALELDDSALYLCASSSAGAGETQYFGPGTRLLVL.

This chain uses TRBV7-8 with TRBJ1-5; 9 bases align to TRBD1. The germline CDR1 and CDR2 sequences are SGHVS and FQNEAQ. J gave up 6 bases and V 4 bases, and 7 bases lay outside the gene matches. The CDR3 is made up of 15 amino acids. The CDR3 reads CASSSSGTGPQPQHF. The CDR3 bases are TGTGCCAGCAGCTCGTCCGGGACAGGGCCTCAGCCCCAGCATTTT.

The chain combines TRBV6-1 with TRBJ1-5; D is ambiguous. With 6 bases removed from V and 2 bases from J, the gap between germline ends came to 14 bases. This CDR3 is built from 15 residues. The V gene's germline CDR1 is MNHNS and CDR2 SASEGT. The CDR3 sequence is CASRFREEGNQPQHF. The CDR3 DNA sequence: TGTGCCAGCAGATTTCGAGAAGAGGGCAATCAGCCCCAGCATTTT.

The chain has TRBV10-3 and TRBJ2-7; D ambiguous. There are 11 residues in the CDR3. CDR1 is ENHRY, CDR2 SYGVKD, per germline. Trimming pared 3 bases from V and 3 bases from J, leaving 3 bases between. This chain's CDR3 is CAISDLYEQYV. The CDR3, as DNA: TGTGCCATCAGTGACCTCTACGAGCAGTACGTC.

This clone was picked up one time. This sequence joins TRBV6-6 and TRBJ2-5; 10 bases align to TRBD2. Germline V lookup: CDR1 MNHNY, CDR2 SVGAGI (reference sequence). The CDR3 length is 15 residues. Trimming removed 7 bases from V and 5 bases from J; junction bases left unmatched: 10. The CDR3 reads CASKYSGGDRETQYF. The CDR3 coding sequence is TGTGCCAGCAAGTACAGCGGGGGGGACCGGGAGACCCAGTACTTC.